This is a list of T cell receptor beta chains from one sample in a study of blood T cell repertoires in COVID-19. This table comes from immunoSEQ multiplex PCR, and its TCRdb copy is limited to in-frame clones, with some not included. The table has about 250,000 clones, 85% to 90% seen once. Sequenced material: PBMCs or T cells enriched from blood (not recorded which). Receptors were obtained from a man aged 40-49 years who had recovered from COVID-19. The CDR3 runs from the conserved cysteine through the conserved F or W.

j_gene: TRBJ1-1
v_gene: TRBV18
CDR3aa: CASSPRGPGGVNTEAFF

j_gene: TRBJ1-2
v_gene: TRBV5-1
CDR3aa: CASSRDRGDGYTF

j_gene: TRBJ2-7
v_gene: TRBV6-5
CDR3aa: CASSYRRGGGYEQYF

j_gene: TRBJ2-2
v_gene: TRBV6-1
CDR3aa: CASSEVTLNTGELFF

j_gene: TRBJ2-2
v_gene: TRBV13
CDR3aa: CASSMGHLNTGELFF

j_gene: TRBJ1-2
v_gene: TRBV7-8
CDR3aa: CASSLGDINYGYTF

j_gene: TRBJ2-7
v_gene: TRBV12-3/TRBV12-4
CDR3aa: CASSFPGGYEQYF

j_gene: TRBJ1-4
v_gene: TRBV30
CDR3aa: CAWRRAGGEKLFF

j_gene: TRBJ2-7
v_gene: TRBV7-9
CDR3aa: CASSLSVTSGKSYEQYF

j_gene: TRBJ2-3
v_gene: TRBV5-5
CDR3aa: CASSLDLRSFDTQYF

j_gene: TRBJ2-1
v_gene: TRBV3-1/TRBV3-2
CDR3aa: CASSDPLGPSKEFF

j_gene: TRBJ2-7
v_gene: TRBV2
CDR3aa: CATTKRERSYEQYF

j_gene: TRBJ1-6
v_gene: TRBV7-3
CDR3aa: CASSSRAYYNSPLHF

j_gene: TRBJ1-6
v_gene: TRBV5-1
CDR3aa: CASSPGDYNSPLHF

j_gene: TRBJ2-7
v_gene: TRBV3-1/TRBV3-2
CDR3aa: CASSQVESSYEQYF

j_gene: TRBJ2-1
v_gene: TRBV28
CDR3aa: CASSAPGQGDYNEQFF

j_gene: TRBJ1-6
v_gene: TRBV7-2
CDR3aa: CASRDSYNSPLHF

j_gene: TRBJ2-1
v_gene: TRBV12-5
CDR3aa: CASGYNGGGSYNEQFF

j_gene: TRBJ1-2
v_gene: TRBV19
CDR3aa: CASNPLTGGRGGYTF

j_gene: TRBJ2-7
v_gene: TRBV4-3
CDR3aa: CASSPGTGEYEQYF

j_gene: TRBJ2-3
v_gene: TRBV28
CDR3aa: CASSLMITSTDTQYF

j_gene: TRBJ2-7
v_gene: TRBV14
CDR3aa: CASSQDRAGSYEQYF

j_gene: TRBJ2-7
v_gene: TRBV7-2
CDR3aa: CASSPRGLAGEIPYAQYF

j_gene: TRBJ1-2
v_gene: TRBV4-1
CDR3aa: CASSQGGGVNYGYTF

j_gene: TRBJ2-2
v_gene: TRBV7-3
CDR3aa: CASSSRTSGGPTLHGELFF

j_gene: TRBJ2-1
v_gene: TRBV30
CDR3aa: CAWRPGGIWQFF

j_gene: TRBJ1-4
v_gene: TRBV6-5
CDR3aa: CASSRTGQNEKLFF

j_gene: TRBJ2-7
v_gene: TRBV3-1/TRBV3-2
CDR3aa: CASSPGDSYYEQYF

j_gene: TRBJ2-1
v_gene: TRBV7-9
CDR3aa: CASRQNWRGQNNNEQFF

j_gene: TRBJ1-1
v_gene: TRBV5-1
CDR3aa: CASSLSGVFRDRGNAEAFF

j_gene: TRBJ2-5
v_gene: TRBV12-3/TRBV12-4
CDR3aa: CASMRGTGETQYF

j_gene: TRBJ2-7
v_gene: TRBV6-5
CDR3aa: CASERSRGGDEQYF

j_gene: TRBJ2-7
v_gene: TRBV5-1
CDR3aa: CASSSSAGTGSYEQYF

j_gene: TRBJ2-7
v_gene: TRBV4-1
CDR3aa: CASSRPTGSSYEQYF

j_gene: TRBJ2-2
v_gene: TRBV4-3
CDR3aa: CASSQDGLAGEYGELFF

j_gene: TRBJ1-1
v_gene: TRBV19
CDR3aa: CASSIDVTGNTEAFF

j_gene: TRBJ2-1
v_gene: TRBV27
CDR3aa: CASSLGLPRNEQFF

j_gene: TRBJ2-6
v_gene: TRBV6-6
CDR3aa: CASSLEGGASGANVLTF

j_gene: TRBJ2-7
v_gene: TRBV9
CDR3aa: CASGLAGSYEQYF

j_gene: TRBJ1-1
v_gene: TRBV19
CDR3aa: CASRPRAQTEAFF

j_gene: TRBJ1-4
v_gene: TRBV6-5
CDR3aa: CASSWGRNEKLFF

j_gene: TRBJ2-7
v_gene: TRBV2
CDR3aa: CASKYADEQYF

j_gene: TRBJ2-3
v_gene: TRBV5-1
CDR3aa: CASSVQGADTQYF

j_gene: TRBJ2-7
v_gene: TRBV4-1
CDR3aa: CASSQPRRGTYEQYF

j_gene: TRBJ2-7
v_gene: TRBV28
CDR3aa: CASTPAVGQVTASGRRSYEQYF

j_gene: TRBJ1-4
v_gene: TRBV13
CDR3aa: CASSLPLAGGNSEKLFF

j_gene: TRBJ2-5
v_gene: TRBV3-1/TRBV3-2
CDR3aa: CASSQRAGETQYF

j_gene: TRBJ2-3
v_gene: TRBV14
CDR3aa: CASSPRTGLPDTQYF

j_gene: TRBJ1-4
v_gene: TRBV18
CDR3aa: CASSSGSNEKLFF

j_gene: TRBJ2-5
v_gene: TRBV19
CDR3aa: CASTGTVQETQYF

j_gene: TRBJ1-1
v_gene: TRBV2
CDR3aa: CASSRGTGGAEAFF

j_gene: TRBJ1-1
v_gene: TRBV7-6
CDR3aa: CASSSLPADTEAFF

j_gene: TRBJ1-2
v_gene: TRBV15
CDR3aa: CATSPGVSSYGYTF

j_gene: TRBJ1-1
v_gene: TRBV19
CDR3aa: CASISRGRDTEAFF

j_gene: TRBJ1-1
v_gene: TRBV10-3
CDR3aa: CAISGEGIAEAFF

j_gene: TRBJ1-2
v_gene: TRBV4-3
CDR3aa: CASSQERDRYGYTF

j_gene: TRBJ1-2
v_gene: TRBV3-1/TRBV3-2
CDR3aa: CASSQVGQGASFYGYTF

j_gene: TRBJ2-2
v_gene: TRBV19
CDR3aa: CASRLEWTGELFF